This passage covers 9 T cell receptor beta chains from one sample sequenced in a study of blood T cell repertoires in COVID-19. The protocol was immunoSEQ multiplex PCR, while the TCRdb copy is restricted to in-frame clones and leaves out a portion. This repertoire shows approximately 290,000 clones, around 85% found once; its top ten account for approximately 4.2%. Sample: PBMCs or T cells enriched from blood (not recorded which). The receptors stem from a woman younger than 45 who had recovered from COVID-19.

The rearrangement links TRBV7-9 to TRBJ2-4; TRBD2 agrees at 9 bases. From germline, CDR1 is SEHNR and CDR2 FQNEAQ (reference sequence). Germline trimming cut 0 bases from V and 0 bases from J; bases unmatched to any gene: 3. This CDR3 comprises 17 residues. The CDR3 here is CASSLARGGLAKNIQYF. CDR3 sequence (DNA): TGTGCCAGCAGCTTAGCGCGGGGGGGTCTAGCCAAAAACATTCAGTACTTC.

The V gene is TRBV5-1, the J gene TRBJ1-1, with D tentatively TRBD1 (6 bases). The germline V gene encodes CDR1 SGHRS and CDR2 YFSETQ. V gave up 4 bases and J gave up 1 base, with 11 bases separating them. CDR3 length: 14 amino acids. CDR3 DNA sequence: TGCGCCAGCAGCGTCAGGGGACCGAACACTGAAGCTTTCTTT. Protein sequence: CASSVRGPNTEAFF.

This sequence joins TRBV28 and TRBJ1-1, with 12 bases fitting TRBD1. The CDR3 spans 16 residues. Trimming at V came to 4 bases and at J to 0 bases, leaving 3 bases not matched to a gene. CDR1 is MDHEN, CDR2 SYDVKM, per germline. The CDR3 nucleotides read TGTGCCAGCAGTTCGGGACAGGGGGCCGTGAACACTGAAGCTTTCTTT. It yields the protein CASSSGQGAVNTEAFF.

This sequence joins TRBV30 and TRBJ1-3, with D possibly TRBD1 on 5 matching bases. This CDR3 is built from 14 residues. V was pared by 4 bases and J by 1 base, with 11 bases between. CDR1 is GTSNPN and CDR2 is SVGIG in the germline V gene (reference sequence). CDR3 DNA: TGTGCCTGGACAGGGTTAACTTCTGGAAACACCATATATTTT. Translation gives CAWTGLTSGNTIYF.

The chain combines TRBV10-1 with TRBJ2-3; 11 bases agree with TRBD2. In germline, CDR1 is WNHNN, CDR2 SYGVQD (reference sequence). V trimming: 5 bases; J trimming: 11 bases; junction bases outside the gene matches: 15. This CDR3 has 16 residues. CDR3 DNA sequence: TGCGCCAGCAGTCAAGCAATCGGACTAGCGGGTGGGATGCAGTATTTT. Protein: CASSQAIGLAGGMQYF.

The chain is built from TRBV7-9 and TRBJ2-3, with 8 bases identical to TRBD1. The CDR3 runs 15 residues. V lost 4 bases to trimming and J lost 5 bases; unmatched junction nucleotides: 8. Germline V CDR1 and CDR2: SEHNR, FQNEAQ (reference sequence). CDR3 coding DNA: TGTGCCAGCAGCTATGGACAGGGACGAGGAGATACGCAGTATTTT. Residues: CASSYGQGRGDTQYF.

This chain uses TRBV5-1 with TRBJ2-1, with D possibly TRBD2 on 6 matching bases. The CDR3 covers 15 residues. V lost 4 bases and J 3 bases, leaving 14 bases between the germline ends. Per the germline V gene, CDR1 is SGHRS and CDR2 is YFSETQ. The CDR3 coding sequence is TGCGCCAGCAGCATCGGGACTGGGAGCTACAATGAGCAGTTCTTC. Translated: CASSIGTGSYNEQFF.

The rearrangement links TRBV2 to TRBJ1-1; TRBD1 matches at 8 bases. V shed 2 bases and J 6 bases; nucleotides not matched to a gene: 2. The CDR3 has 13 amino acids. The germline V gene has CDR1 SNHLY and CDR2 FYNNEI. CDR3 sequence reads: CASSEQGAAEAFF. CDR3 sequence (DNA): TGTGCCAGCAGTGAACAGGGGGCGGCTGAAGCTTTCTTT. The full variable domain, with the rest looked up from reference TRBV2 and TRBJ1-1, is EPEVTQTPSHQVTQMGQEVILRCVPISNHLYFYWYRQILGQKVEFLVSFYNNEISEKSEIFDDQFSVERPDGSNFTLKIRSTKLEDSAMYFCASSEQGAAEAFFGQGTRLTVV.

The genes are TRBV5-1 and TRBJ1-1; D gene unclear. The CDR3 sequence is 17 residues long. V was clipped by 0 bases and J by 1 base, with 16 bases between them. Germline-derived CDR1 and CDR2 are SGHRS and YFSETQ. CDR3 region: CASSLAVDYSANTEAFF. The CDR3 DNA sequence: TGCGCCAGCAGCTTGGCCGTAGATTACTCCGCGAACACTGAAGCTTTCTTT.